This T cell receptor beta chain is from a study of T-cell reconstitution after alpha-beta-depleted transplantation in children. Findings of the study overall: By one year post-transplant, T-cell counts and diversity largely arose from T cells that were newly produced. Certain patients had high TCRbeta diversity at day 60, and it came from recipient T cells and thymic progenitors that survived. Reports say that about two months after transplant, the alpha-beta T cells came out of several hundred graft clones that had expanded.

Unique molecular identifiers tagged the TCRbeta library. One entry per CDR3 protein results from TCRdb running MiXCR on the PCR reads. Among 90,000 to 150,000 distinct CDR3 sequences listed, roughly 24% were seen once. Trimming at V came to 0 bases and at J to 6 bases, leaving 5 bases not matched to a gene. Looked up from germline, CDR1 is SQVTM and CDR2 is ANQGSEA. The CDR3 loop spans 16 amino acids. Worth noting for this clonotype: Its specificity is unknown.

This receptor was identified in a male patient aged 2 to 10 who had a stem cell transplant for chronic granulomatous disease, so the T cells may come from the graft donor. This chain links TRBV29-1 with TRBJ2-1; 13 bases line up with TRBD2. The sample here was PBMCs, mostly from graft donor cells, taken 180 days after TCRalphabeta/CD19-depleted stem cell transplant. The CDR3 protein is CSVEDQTSGRINEQFF. CDR3 nucleotide sequence: TGCAGCGTTGAAGATCAGACTAGCGGGAGGATCAATGAGCAGTTCTTC.